Below, one T cell receptor (beta chain) is given with its context. This record belongs to a study of cytomegalovirus exposure and HLA in healthy donors. CDR1 is MNHNS, CDR2 SASEGT, per germline. The CDR3 is made up of 15 amino acids. V shed 7 bases and J shed 2 bases, with 17 bases lying between them. Primers for the PCR totalled 60 Vbeta and 13 Jbeta. Data came from immunoSEQ multiplex PCR; TCRdb stores just in-frame clones and leaves some out. This table holds about 140,000 clones, about 78% found once. The chain links TRBV6-1 to TRBJ1-1; D is perhaps TRBD1 (6 bases). Sequencing used PBMCs. This clonotype was sampled from a male donor in good health and CMV-seronegative. CDR3 nucleotide sequence: TGTGCCAGCATCTCCCGGGACACGGGTAACACTGAAGCTTTCTTT. Protein: CASISRDTGNTEAFF.